The 6 T cell receptor beta chains below were found in one sample sequenced in a study of shared clonotypes between healthy human individuals. Clones were read by immunoSEQ multiplex PCR, and TCRdb kept only the in-frame ones, dropping some. Of 1.6 million or so clones in the sample, roughly 96% were seen once. Sequencing used naive CD4+ T cells sorted from blood. Subset given: CD45RA+ positively selected. The receptors originated from a young man in good health.

A single count supports this clone. The rearrangement joins TRBV28 to TRBJ1-5; 7 bases are shared with TRBD1. This CDR3 is built from 15 residues. Unmatched junction bases numbered 9, after V lost 8 bases and J lost 2 bases. CDR1 and CDR2 from the germline V gene are MDHEN and SYDVKM. The CDR3: CASVGTAIRNQPQHF. The CDR3 nucleotides read TGTGCCAGCGTCGGGACAGCTATTCGCAATCAGCCCCAGCATTTT.

The chain uses TRBV29-1 and TRBJ2-4; D is unresolved. Germline CDR1 is SQVTM and CDR2 is ANQGSEA. The CDR3 totals 14 residues. V was cut by 4 bases and J by 0 bases, with 10 bases left in between. The CDR3, as DNA: TGCAGCGTTGTCCGTGGCATAGCCAAAAACATTCAGTACTTC. Amino acids: CSVVRGIAKNIQYF.

The V call is TRBV30, the J call TRBJ2-1, with D maybe TRBD2 (5 bases). The germline CDR1 and CDR2 sequences are GTSNPN and SVGIG (reference sequence). The CDR3 covers 16 residues. The ends were cut back, 6 bases at V and 2 bases at J, with 20 bases in the middle. Here the CDR3 DNA reads TGTGCCTGTCCCGCCGGAGGAATGGTCCCCTACAATGAGCAGTTCTTC. Its translation is CACPAGGMVPYNEQFF. Full variable domain (remainder filled in from reference TRBV30 and TRBJ2-1): SQTIHQWPATLVQPVGSPLSLECTVEGTSNPNLYWYRQAAGRGLQLLFYSVGIGQISSEVPQNLSASRPQDRQFILSSKKLLLSDSGFYLCACPAGGMVPYNEQFFGPGTRLTVL.

This rearrangement joins TRBV28 to TRBJ2-5; D assignment may be TRBD1 or TRBD2 (5 bases each). The germline gives CDR1 MDHEN, CDR2 SYDVKM. V gave up 4 bases and J gave up 2 bases, with 14 bases separating them. The CDR3 sequence is 15 residues long. CDR3: CASSSPGTAQETQYF. The CDR3 DNA is TGTGCCAGCAGTTCCCCCGGGACGGCACAAGAGACCCAGTACTTC.

V is TRBV30 and J is TRBJ1-3; D remains ambiguous. The CDR3 extends over 14 amino acids. The germline gives CDR1 GTSNPN, CDR2 SVGIG (reference sequence). Deletions cut 4 bases from V and 0 bases from J, with 10 bases between. This chain's CDR3 is CAWTAKSSGNTIYF. The CDR3 DNA is TGTGCCTGGACAGCAAAATCCTCTGGAAACACCATATATTTT.

This chain uses TRBV28 with TRBJ2-2; 10 nucleotides align to TRBD2. Trimming removed 3 bases from V and 2 bases from J; junction bases left unmatched: 9. The CDR3 is 18 residues long. CDR1 and CDR2 from the germline V gene are MDHEN and SYDVKM. As DNA, the CDR3 is TGTGCCAGCAGTTTTGGTCTAGCGGGAGATAGAAACACCGGGGAGCTGTTTTTT. This translates into CASSFGLAGDRNTGELFF.